This T cell receptor (beta chain) was recorded in a study of liver allograft versus peripheral blood T cells. Study-wide context: Intrahepatic T cell receptor repertoires from transplanted livers were compared against repertoires in recipients' peripheral blood. Study observations and caveats: Reports indicated that T cell receptor repertoires inside liver allografts differed from those in peripheral blood.

TCRdb re-analysed the reads in MiXCR, keeping a single row per CDR3 protein. This table holds more than 950 distinct CDR3 sequences, under 20% found once. The CDR3 runs 12 residues. Germline CDR1 is DFQATT and CDR2 is SNEGSKA (reference sequence). By share of the sample, this clonotype is medium-sized. Its target is not known. One end of the junction is discordant with germline, which a read error may explain. This clonotype was sampled from a human patient who had a liver transplant. Some T cells may be graft donor cells. The chain links TRBV20-1 to TRBJ2-7, with 7 bases fitting TRBD2. The CDR3 nucleotides read TGCAGTGCTTGGGAGGGCTCCGACGAGCAGTACTTC. Amino acid sequence: CSAWEGSDEQYF.